The rows below give T cell receptor beta chains drawn from one sample of a study of T cell responses to AZD1222 COVID-19 vaccine. Libraries were prepared by immunoSEQ multiplex PCR; TCRdb keeps only in-frame clonotypes and omits some of them. The table shows roughly 110,000 clones, with about 89% occurring only once. This material consisted of peripheral blood, taken on day 0 of AZD1222 vaccination. All receptors come from an adult in good health. The CDR3 runs from the conserved cysteine through the conserved F or W. Fields, in order: CDR3 protein, CDR3 DNA, J gene, D gene, V gene, clone size. The D gene is left open where the match is weak. Some rows have no size entry. The others give once, few or many, or a class for an expanded clone.

CDR3aa: CASSQPSGTLNTGELFF; CDR3nt: TGTGCCAGCAGTCAACCATCGGGGACCCTGAACACCGGGGAGCTGTTTTTT; j_gene: TRBJ2-2; d_gene: -; v_gene: TRBV28; abundance: -
CDR3aa: CASSLPQGLTDTQYF; CDR3nt: TGTGCCAGCAGTTTACCCCAGGGACTCACAGATACGCAGTATTTT; j_gene: TRBJ2-3; d_gene: -; v_gene: TRBV28; abundance: -
CDR3aa: CASSERGTGLTGYTF; CDR3nt: TGTGCCAGCAGTGAGAGAGGGACAGGGCTTACCGGCTACACCTTC; j_gene: TRBJ1-2; d_gene: TRBD1; v_gene: TRBV6-1; abundance: -
CDR3aa: CASSPRVGFEAF; CDR3nt: TGTGCCAGCAGCCCCCGGGTAGGGTTTGAGGCCTTT; j_gene: TRBJ1-1; d_gene: -; v_gene: TRBV11-3; abundance: -
CDR3aa: CASSSDPEADSPLHF; CDR3nt: TGTGCCAGCAGCTCCGACCCCGAAGCGGATTCACCCCTCCACTTT; j_gene: TRBJ1-6; d_gene: -; v_gene: TRBV7-3; abundance: -
CDR3aa: CASSVDTGELFF; CDR3nt: TGTGCCAGCAGCGTCGATACGGGGGAGCTGTTTTTT; j_gene: TRBJ2-2; d_gene: -; v_gene: TRBV7-3; abundance: -
CDR3aa: CASSTDRVNEKLFF; CDR3nt: TGTGCCAGCAGTACAGACAGGGTTAATGAAAAACTGTTTTTT; j_gene: TRBJ1-4; d_gene: TRBD1; v_gene: TRBV28; abundance: -
CDR3aa: CASSLVGGNTIYF; CDR3nt: TGTGCCAGCAGCTTGGTCGGTGGAAACACCATATATTTT; j_gene: TRBJ1-3; d_gene: -; v_gene: TRBV7-2; abundance: -
CDR3aa: CASSFLGTGTDTQYF; CDR3nt: TGTGCCAGCAGCTTTTTGGGGACGGGCACAGATACGCAGTATTTT; j_gene: TRBJ2-3; d_gene: -; v_gene: TRBV7-3; abundance: few
CDR3aa: CASSTRTGERTEAFF; CDR3nt: TGTGCCAGCAGTACAAGGACAGGGGAGAGGACTGAAGCTTTCTTT; j_gene: TRBJ1-1; d_gene: TRBD1; v_gene: TRBV27; abundance: -
CDR3aa: CASSLDGGSNQPQHF; CDR3nt: TGTGCCAGCAGCTTAGACGGTGGTAGCAATCAGCCCCAGCATTTT; j_gene: TRBJ1-5; d_gene: -; v_gene: TRBV7-9; abundance: -
CDR3aa: CASSQGWRKGDTEAFF; CDR3nt: TGCGCCAGCAGCCAAGGTTGGAGAAAAGGGGACACTGAAGCTTTCTTT; j_gene: TRBJ1-1; d_gene: -; v_gene: TRBV4-3; abundance: -
CDR3aa: CASGRASGSTDTQYF; CDR3nt: TGTGCCAGTGGGCGAGCTAGCGGTAGCACAGATACGCAGTATTTT; j_gene: TRBJ2-3; d_gene: TRBD2; v_gene: TRBV25-1; abundance: -
CDR3aa: CASSKHRDRVRGYTF; CDR3nt: TGTGCCAGCAGTAAACATCGGGACAGGGTCCGCGGCTACACCTTC; j_gene: TRBJ1-2; d_gene: TRBD1; v_gene: TRBV6-5; abundance: -
CDR3aa: CASNAAPGQGARGANVLTF; CDR3nt: TGTGCCAGTAACGCGGCTCCGGGACAGGGGGCGAGGGGGGCCAACGTCCTGACTTTC; j_gene: TRBJ2-6; d_gene: TRBD1; v_gene: TRBV19; abundance: -
CDR3aa: CASSRQGLSNEKLFF; CDR3nt: TGTGCCAGTAGTCGTCAGGGGCTGTCTAATGAAAAACTGTTTTTT; j_gene: TRBJ1-4; d_gene: -; v_gene: TRBV19; abundance: -
CDR3aa: CASGLVPVVGLAGNSYNEQFF; CDR3nt: TGTGCTAGTGGTTTGGTCCCGGTCGTGGGACTAGCGGGAAACTCCTACAATGAGCAGTTCTTC; j_gene: TRBJ2-1; d_gene: TRBD2; v_gene: TRBV12-5; abundance: -
CDR3aa: CASSLAAGYEQYF; CDR3nt: TGTGCCAGCAGCTTGGCCGCCGGCTACGAGCAGTACTTC; j_gene: TRBJ2-7; d_gene: -; v_gene: TRBV5-4; abundance: -
CDR3aa: CASRRTSAQRDEQFF; CDR3nt: TGTGCCAGTAGAAGGACTAGCGCCCAGAGGGATGAGCAGTTCTTC; j_gene: TRBJ2-1; d_gene: TRBD2; v_gene: TRBV19; abundance: -
CDR3aa: CASSPQDSRTDTQYF; CDR3nt: TGTGCCAGCTCACCACAGGACAGCCGAACAGATACGCAGTATTTT; j_gene: TRBJ2-3; d_gene: -; v_gene: TRBV18; abundance: once
CDR3aa: CASNNGDTGELFF; CDR3nt: TGTGCCAGCAACAATGGGGACACCGGGGAGCTGTTTTTT; j_gene: TRBJ2-2; d_gene: -; v_gene: TRBV11-3; abundance: -
CDR3aa: CATSPGQGYQPQHF; CDR3nt: TGTGCCACCAGCCCGGGACAGGGTTATCAGCCCCAGCATTTT; j_gene: TRBJ1-5; d_gene: TRBD1; v_gene: TRBV24-1; abundance: few
CDR3aa: CAISESTGDRSWAKNIQYF; CDR3nt: TGTGCCATCAGTGAGTCGACAGGCGATCGTTCTTGGGCCAAAAACATTCAGTACTTC; j_gene: TRBJ2-4; d_gene: -; v_gene: TRBV10-3; abundance: -
CDR3aa: CASRHPGAGNTIYF; CDR3nt: TGTGCCAGTCGCCACCCAGGGGCTGGAAACACCATATATTTT; j_gene: TRBJ1-3; d_gene: -; v_gene: TRBV19; abundance: -
CDR3aa: CASSGELPYEQYF; CDR3nt: TGTGCCAGCAGCGGTGAGCTTCCCTACGAGCAGTACTTC; j_gene: TRBJ2-7; d_gene: -; v_gene: TRBV11-2; abundance: -
CDR3aa: CASSFSRGGDIQYF; CDR3nt: TGTGCCAGCAGTTTCAGTCGTGGCGGGGACATTCAGTACTTC; j_gene: TRBJ2-4; d_gene: -; v_gene: TRBV28; abundance: -
CDR3aa: CASTHIQGFQMGGYTF; CDR3nt: TGTGCCAGCACCCACATTCAGGGCTTCCAAATGGGGGGCTACACCTTC; j_gene: TRBJ1-2; d_gene: -; v_gene: TRBV7-9; abundance: -
CDR3aa: CASWSSGGISYNEQFF; CDR3nt: TGTGCCAGCTGGTCTAGCGGGGGAATCTCCTACAATGAGCAGTTCTTC; j_gene: TRBJ2-1; d_gene: TRBD2; v_gene: TRBV27; abundance: -
CDR3aa: CASRGGSNQPQHF; CDR3nt: TGTGCCAGCCGTGGCGGCAGCAATCAGCCCCAGCATTTT; j_gene: TRBJ1-5; d_gene: -; v_gene: TRBV27; abundance: -
CDR3aa: CASSSRVYPVPGEQYF; CDR3nt: TGTGCCAGTAGTAGTCGCGTCTACCCTGTACCCGGGGAGCAGTACTTC; j_gene: TRBJ2-7; d_gene: -; v_gene: TRBV19; abundance: -
CDR3aa: CNDGTQYF; CDR3nt: TGCAACGACGGGACCCAGTACTTC; j_gene: TRBJ2-5; d_gene: -; v_gene: TRBV29-1; abundance: -
CDR3aa: CASSLQPGLASTDTQYF; CDR3nt: TGTGCCAGCAGCTTGCAACCGGGACTAGCTAGCACAGATACGCAGTATTTT; j_gene: TRBJ2-3; d_gene: TRBD2; v_gene: TRBV5-5; abundance: -
CDR3aa: CASSQAGDTQYF; CDR3nt: TGTGCCAGCAGCCAAGCCGGGGATACGCAGTATTTT; j_gene: TRBJ2-3; d_gene: -; v_gene: TRBV3-1/TRBV3-2; abundance: -
CDR3aa: CASRWEALETYEQYF; CDR3nt: TGTGCCAGCAGATGGGAGGCGCTCGAAACCTACGAGCAGTACTTC; j_gene: TRBJ2-7; d_gene: -; v_gene: TRBV6-6; abundance: -
CDR3aa: CSAGVTGEAFF; CDR3nt: TGCAGTGCCGGGGTCACGGGGGAAGCTTTCTTT; j_gene: TRBJ1-1; d_gene: -; v_gene: TRBV20-1; abundance: -
CDR3aa: CASSRAEAPYNEQFF; CDR3nt: TGTGCCAGCAGCCGAGCGGAGGCCCCCTACAATGAGCAGTTCTTC; j_gene: TRBJ2-1; d_gene: -; v_gene: TRBV7-3; abundance: -
CDR3aa: CATSRGGAQGDQPQHF; CDR3nt: TGTGCCACCAGCAGGGGGGGGGCACAGGGGGATCAGCCCCAGCATTTT; j_gene: TRBJ1-5; d_gene: TRBD1; v_gene: TRBV15; abundance: -
CDR3aa: CASSPLGNNQPQHF; CDR3nt: TGCGCCAGCAGCCCCTTGGGTAACAATCAGCCCCAGCATTTT; j_gene: TRBJ1-5; d_gene: -; v_gene: TRBV5-1; abundance: -